The present T cell receptor (beta chain) was sequenced within a study of OX40 agonist ivuxolimab in advanced cancers. Overall study context: Patients received ivuxolimab, an intravenous treatment, every 2 weeks at 0.01 to 10 mg/kg. Prior anti-PD-1, anti-PD-L1 or anti-CTLA-4 therapy was allowed; approximately 40% had some. Study results and caveats: At 0.1 to 3.0 mg/kg and by week 6, CD4+ and CD8+ T cells in the blood had expanded clonally. In the 0.1-3.0 mg/kg groups, partial responders showed among the lowest expansion.

In this sample, this clone turned up a few times. Its specificity is unknown. CDR3 size: 16 residues. The germline CDR1 and CDR2 sequences are MNHEY and SVGAGI. Trimming took 0 bases from V and 1 from J; bases not matched to a gene: 4. Method: immunoSEQ multiplex PCR; TCRdb's copy keeps in-frame clones and lacks some. The repertoire consists of tens of thousands of clones, with about 89% occurring once and the leading ten covering about 9.4%. The material sequenced was CD4+ or CD8+ T cells sorted from blood, taken in a trial of the OX40 agonist ivuxolimab. The receptor comes from an adult with an advanced solid tumor such as melanoma, head and neck, liver or kidney cancer. The chain recombines TRBV6-5 with TRBJ2-3, with 7 bases fitting TRBD1. As DNA, the CDR3 is TGTGCCAGCAGTTACTCACCAGGGGGTGGCACAGATACGCAGTATTTT. Its protein product is CASSYSPGGGTDTQYF.